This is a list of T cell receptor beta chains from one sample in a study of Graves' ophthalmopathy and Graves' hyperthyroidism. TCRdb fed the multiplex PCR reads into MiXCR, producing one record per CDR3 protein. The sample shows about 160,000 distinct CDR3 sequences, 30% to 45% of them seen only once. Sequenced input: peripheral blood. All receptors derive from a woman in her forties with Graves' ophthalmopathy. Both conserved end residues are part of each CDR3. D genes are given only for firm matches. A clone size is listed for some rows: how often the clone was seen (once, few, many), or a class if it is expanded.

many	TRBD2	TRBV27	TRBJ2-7	TGTGCCAGCAGTTTACGGACTAGCATGGGCGAGCAGTACTTC	CASSLRTSMGEQYF
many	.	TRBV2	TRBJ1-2	TGTGCCAGCAGCGCCCCCCACAGGCTCAACTATGGCTACACCTTC	CASSAPHRLNYGYTF
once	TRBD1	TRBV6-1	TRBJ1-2	TGTGCCAGCAGGCAGGACAGGGGTTTCGGCTACACCTTC	CASRQDRGFGYTF
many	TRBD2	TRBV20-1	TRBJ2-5	TGCAGTGCCTTTGTTGCGGGAGGGCGGGAGACCCAGTACTTC	CSAFVAGGRETQYF
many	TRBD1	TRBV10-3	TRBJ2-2	TGTGCCATCAGTTCCGGGACAGGTTTCACCGGGGAGCTGTTTTTT	CAISSGTGFTGELFF
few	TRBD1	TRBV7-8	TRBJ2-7	TGTGCCAGCAGCTTAACAGGGGGAAGGTACGAGCAGTACTTC	CASSLTGGRYEQYF
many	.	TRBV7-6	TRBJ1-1	TGTGCCAGCAGCTTACTGGAGAACACTGAAGCTTTCTTT	CASSLLENTEAFF
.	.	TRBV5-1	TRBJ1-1	TGCGCCAGCAGCTTAGCGACCGGCGGGTCGGCTGAAGCTTTCTTT	CASSLATGGSAEAFF
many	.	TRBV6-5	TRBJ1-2	TGTGCCAGCAGTCCCGACATTCGCTATGGCTACACCTTC	CASSPDIRYGYTF
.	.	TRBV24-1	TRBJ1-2	TGTGCCACCAGTGATTCGATACAGGGTCGTGGCTACACCTTC	CATSDSIQGRGYTF
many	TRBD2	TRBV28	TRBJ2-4	TGTGCCAGCAGTACCCGACTAAGCGGGGGGGTCAAAAACATTCAGTACTTC	CASSTRLSGGVKNIQYF
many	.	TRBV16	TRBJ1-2	TGTGCCAGCAGCCGGGCAGTCGAAGGCTACACCTTC	CASSRAVEGYTF
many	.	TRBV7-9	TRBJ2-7	TGTGCCAGCGAACTGGGGGGCGAGCAGTACTTC	CASELGGEQYF
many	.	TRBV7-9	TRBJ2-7	TGTGCCAGCAGCTTAAGGAGCGGAGACGGCTACGAGCAGTACTTC	CASSLRSGDGYEQYF
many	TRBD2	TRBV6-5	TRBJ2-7	TGTGCCAGCAGTTACTCTTCTAGCGGGGGGAACGAGCAGTACTTC	CASSYSSSGGNEQYF
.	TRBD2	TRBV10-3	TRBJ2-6	TGTGCCATCAGTTCAACTAGCGCCCCTCTAACATCTGCCAACGTCCTGACTTTC	CAISSTSAPLTSANVLTF
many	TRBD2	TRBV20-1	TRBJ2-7	TGCAGTGTTGCGCGGGAGGGGCCCTACGAGCAGTACTTC	CSVAREGPYEQYF
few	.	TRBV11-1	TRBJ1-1	TGTGCCAGCAGCCCCCTCAGGTTGAACACTGAAGCTTTCTTT	CASSPLRLNTEAFF